The clone carrying this TCR beta chain has a count of ten or more. These data are taken from a study of early T cells in non-severe SARS-CoV-2 infection. Using its own MiXCR run on the 5' RACE reads, TCRdb lists one record per CDR3 protein. The data contain tens of thousands of distinct CDR3 sequences, under 7.5% of them seen just once; the ten biggest clones take up approximately 4.1%. This CDR3 has 14 residues. CDR1 is SGHTA and CDR2 is FQGNSA in the germline V gene. Trimming pared 3 bases from V and 2 bases from J, leaving 10 bases between. This chain uses TRBV7-2 with TRBJ2-5; D is unresolved. The clonotype originates from an adult who was a healthcare worker with PCR-confirmed SARS-CoV-2 infection or an uninfected control (not recorded which). The sequencing sample was made of whole blood. The CDR3 region has the DNA TGTGCCAGCAGCTTTGGACGAGCTCAAGAGACCCAGTACTTC. Translation: CASSFGRAQETQYF. The variable domain in full, completed from reference TRBV7-2 and TRBJ2-5, reads GAGVSQSPSNKVTEKGKDVELRCDPISGHTALYWYRQSLGQGLEFLIYFQGNSAPDKSGLPSDRFSAERTGGSVSTLTIQRTQQEDSAVYLCASSFGRAQETQYFGPGTRLLVL.